This TCR beta chain is drawn from a study of technical replicates of blood from several donors. This clone was found once. Germline CDR1 reads MDHEN; CDR2 reads SYDVKM. The V gene lost 3 bases and the J gene lost 2 bases, with 16 bases spanning the gap. This CDR3 contains 16 residues. Some clones are missing from TCRdb's copy, which holds only in-frame ones; the method was immunoSEQ multiplex PCR. The sample records 98,000 or so clones, 95% being singletons. The J gene is TRBJ2-5, the V gene TRBV28, with no clear D. The specimen sequenced was T cells isolated from PBMCs. This clonotype was sampled from a human donor in good health. The CDR3 sequence: CASSFGSSPPQETQYF. In DNA form, the CDR3 reads TGTGCCAGCAGTTTTGGCTCTAGTCCCCCTCAAGAGACCCAGTACTTC. Using reference TRBV28 and TRBJ2-5 for the parts outside the CDR3, the full variable domain is DVKVTQSSRYLVKRTGEKVFLECVQDMDHENMFWYRQDPGLGLRLIYFSYDVKMKEKGDIPEGYSVSREKKERFSLILESASTNQTSMYLCASSFGSSPPQETQYFGPGTRLLVL.